What follows are 27 T cell receptor beta chains derived from one specimen sequenced in a study of CD4 and CD8 cells across lung adenocarcinoma regions. TCRdb re-analysed the PCR reads in MiXCR, keeping a single row per CDR3 protein. Found here are thousands of distinct CDR3 sequences, under 60% of them singletons; the top ten hold nearly 97%. The sequencing sample was made of CD8+ T cells from the center of a lung tumor. Source of these receptors: a male donor with lung adenocarcinoma. The CD4 and CD8 labels of this study may be unreliable.

The chain combines TRBV6-1 with TRBJ2-3, with TRBD1 matching 12 bases. This CDR3 contains 15 residues. Germline V CDR1 and CDR2: MNHNS, SASEGT. Trimming cost V 6 bases and J 12 bases; bases outside gene matches: 13. The CDR3 region has the DNA TGTGCCAGCAGCGAGGGACAGGGGGCCAAAAACACTCAGTATTTT. It specifies CASSEGQGAKNTQYF.

This clonotype was detected a few times. The conserved closing phenylalanine or tryptophan is absent in this CDR3, likely reflecting a read error. The DNA is left out, because the CDR3 cannot be placed on it with certainty; the CDR3 is given as TCRdb lists it. The CDR3 region is CASSSWTS. The chain is built from TRBV7-8 and TRBJ2-6. The CDR3 extends over 8 residues, inclusive of both ends. The germline gives CDR1 SGHVS, CDR2 FQNEAQ.

With respect to this clonotype: Possible read error: a much larger clone is one base away. The rearrangement links TRBV6-5 to TRBJ2-1, with D possibly TRBD1 on 5 matching bases. The J call may be wrong; the DNA end is better matched by TRBJ2-5. CDR1 and CDR2 from the germline V gene are MNHEY and SVGAGI. The CDR3 length is 14 residues. CDR3 sequence (DNA): TGTGCCAACAGTTCATTAGACAGCGAAGAGACCCAGTACTTC. This gives the protein CANSSLDSEETQYF.

This clonotype has a single count. The V gene is TRBV10-3, the J gene TRBJ2-5; 7 nucleotides align to TRBD1. Germline CDR1 ENHRY, CDR2 SYGVKD. The CDR3 has 15 amino acids. J gave up 5 bases and V 1 base, and 7 bases lay outside the gene matches. The CDR3 sequence is CAISEFQDRRETQYF. DNA for the CDR3: TGTGCCATCAGTGAGTTTCAGGACAGGCGGGAGACCCAGTACTTC.

This clonotype has more than one count but fewer than ten. The junction departs from germline at one end; a sequencing error may be responsible. V is TRBV6-1 and J is TRBJ1-6; D is undetermined. Germline V gene lookup returns CDR1 MNHNS and CDR2 SASEGT. This CDR3 is 16 amino acids long. CDR3 loop: CANSELSQLSNSPLHF. As DNA, the CDR3 is TGTGCCAACAGTGAACTGTCCCAGCTATCAAATTCACCCCTCCACTTT.

This clonotype appeared once. The junction and the germline gene differ at one end; a read error may be behind it. The chain recombines TRBV6-4 with TRBJ2-3; TRBD2 is a possible D gene (6 bases). The CDR3 covers 13 residues. The germline CDR1 and CDR2 sequences are MRHNA and SNTAGT. This chain's CDR3 is CARGERVTNMQYF. The CDR3 nucleotides are TGTGCCAGGGGTGAGCGGGTCACAAATATGCAGTATTTC.

The rearrangement links TRBV6-1 to TRBJ1-2, with 7 bases identical to TRBD1. Losses at the gene ends were 0 bases for V and 7 bases for J; bases not matched to a gene: 2. CDR1 is MNHNS, CDR2 SASEGT, per germline. The CDR3 totals 13 residues. CDR3 coding DNA: TGTGCCAGCAGTGAAGCGCAGGGGGGTGGCTACACCTTC. Translating it yields CASSEAQGGGYTF.

V and J are TRBV6-1 and TRBJ2-1, with 11 bases lining up with TRBD2. Germline V gene data show CDR1 as MNHNS and CDR2 as SASEGT. The CDR3 has 14 residues. V was clipped by 7 bases and J by 7 bases; unmatched bases: 6. For the CDR3, the DNA is TGTGCCAGCACTGCTAGCGGGAGGATGAATGAGCAGTTCTTC. This encodes CASTASGRMNEQFF.

This clonotype has a handful of counts. At one of its ends the junction is not consistent with the germline gene, which may arise from a read error. This chain joins TRBV6-1 and TRBJ2-3, with a tentative D call TRBD2 (5 bases). The CDR3 totals 14 residues. From germline, CDR1 is MNHNS and CDR2 SASEGT. This CDR3 reads CASRTTRTADTQCF. The DNA of the CDR3 is TGTGCCAGCAGGACTACTCGTACCGCAGATACGCAGTGTTTT.

Comment on this clonotype: Because the CDR3's place on the DNA is in doubt, the DNA is left out and the CDR3 is given as listed by TCRdb. The chain uses TRBV6-1 and TRBJ2-2; the table assigns TRBD1, which was not confirmed against the DNA. The germline V gene encodes CDR1 MNHNS and CDR2 SASEGT. The CDR3 is made up of 23 amino acids, end residues included. This chain's CDR3 is CASSETDRVYEQYFGPGTGELFF.

V and J are TRBV10-2 and TRBJ2-1; 7 bases map to TRBD1. Germline CDR1 and CDR2: WSHSY and SAAADI. The J segment lost 2 bases and the V segment lost 9 bases, leaving 7 bases of the junction unmatched. The CDR3 runs 14 residues. The chain's CDR3 is CASTRDSTYNEQFF. The CDR3 bases are TGCGCCAGTACCCGGGACAGCACCTACAATGAGCAGTTCTTC.

The sample holds many counts of this clonotype. The CDR3 DNA sequence: TGCGCCAGCCGGGCCTGGGCCGGGACACAAGAGACCCAGTACTTC. Protein product: CASRAWAGTQETQYF. The rearrangement joins TRBV10-2 to TRBJ2-1; D is perhaps TRBD1 (6 bases). The end of the DNA fits TRBJ2-5 better, so the J call may be wrong. CDR1 and CDR2 from the germline V gene are WSHSY and SAAADI. This CDR3 spans 15 amino acids.

This clonotype was observed at least ten times. The rearrangement links TRBV27 to TRBJ2-2; D is tentatively TRBD1 or TRBD2 (5 bases each). The CDR3 extends over 17 amino acids. Trimming pared 6 bases from V and 1 base from J, leaving 18 bases between. CDR1 is MNHEY and CDR2 is SMNVEV in the germline V gene (reference sequence). CDR3 residues: CASSRRVLGVNTGELFF. CDR3 in DNA: TGTGCCAGCAGCCGCCGGGTTTTGGGGGTGAACACCGGGGAGCTGTTTTTT.

This clonotype was recorded at least ten times. The chain has TRBV27 and TRBJ2-1, with 13 nucleotides matching TRBD2. Trimming at V came to 6 bases and at J to 8 bases, leaving 10 bases not matched to a gene. The CDR3 extends over 16 amino acids. CDR1 and CDR2 (germline): MNHEY, SMNVEV (reference sequence). CDR3 protein: CASSSPGTSGTYEQFF. The DNA of the CDR3 is TGTGCCAGCAGCTCTCCGGGGACTAGCGGGACTTATGAGCAGTTCTTC.

This sequence joins TRBV6-5 and TRBJ2-5, with 7 bases fitting TRBD2. Matching the DNA end better, TRBJ2-7 makes the J call doubtful. Per germline, CDR1 MNHEY and CDR2 SVGAGI. The CDR3 is made up of 15 amino acids. The chain's CDR3 is CASSLGPAGWYEQYF. The CDR3 coding sequence is TGTGCCAGCAGTTTGGGGCCAGCGGGATGGTACGAGCAGTACTTC.

Only one count was recorded for this clonotype. This chain connects TRBV10-2 to TRBJ2-5, with D possibly TRBD2 on 5 matching bases. TRBJ2-7 explains the end of the DNA better; the J call may be wrong. This CDR3 is built from 14 residues. The germline V gene has CDR1 WSHSY and CDR2 SAAADI. The CDR3 loop reads CASSSHGLGYEQYF. DNA for the CDR3: TGCGCCAGCAGTTCTCATGGACTGGGTTACGAGCAGTACTTC.

Regarding this clonotype: This clone may be a read error of a much larger clone one base away. The genes are TRBV6-1 and TRBJ1-2; D gene uncertain. Germline V gene lookup returns CDR1 MNHNS and CDR2 SASEGT. CDR3 length equals 14 residues. V lost 7 bases and J 0 bases, leaving 12 bases between the germline ends. The CDR3 loop reads CASTEEKANYGYTF. The CDR3 DNA is TGTGCCAGCACGGAGGAAAAAGCTAACTATGGCTACACCTTC.

Many counts were recorded for this clonotype. V and J are TRBV7-8 and TRBJ2-5; 9 positions match TRBD2. The CDR3 consists of 16 residues. V lost 3 bases and J lost 11; bases outside the gene matches: 16. Germline V gene data show CDR1 as SGHVS and CDR2 as FQNEAQ. The CDR3 loop reads CASSLSWGGGAGEQYF. DNA of the CDR3: TGTGCCAGCAGCTTGAGTTGGGGCGGGGGGGCAGGAGAGCAGTACTTC.

The chain recombines TRBV6-5 with TRBJ2-1, with 14 bases lining up with TRBD2. CDR3 length: 16 residues. Germline V CDR1 and CDR2: MNHEY, SVGAGI. After removal of 5 bases from V and 10 bases from J, the junction contained 10 bases not matched to a gene. The CDR3 nucleotides read TGTGCCAGCAGTCACACCGGGACTAGCGGGAGCTGGGAGCAGTTCTTC. Amino acids: CASSHTGTSGSWEQFF.

This clonotype is a singleton in its sample. V is TRBV10-2 and J is TRBJ2-4, with D perhaps given as TRBD1 or TRBD2 (6 bases each). Germline CDR1 WSHSY, CDR2 SAAADI. There are 13 residues in the CDR3. CDR3 residues: CAAGGRDTDTQYF. CDR3 in DNA: TGCGCAGCCGGGGGACGGGACACAGATACCCAGTACTTC.

This clonotype was observed a handful of times. The chain links TRBV6-1 to TRBJ1-1, with 8 bases lining up with TRBD1. After removal of 5 bases from V and 0 bases from J, the junction contained 8 bases not matched to a gene. Germline CDR1 and CDR2: MNHNS and SASEGT. The CDR3 consists of 16 residues. The CDR3 spells CASSKTGAGMNTEAFF. In nucleotides, the CDR3 is TGTGCCAGCAGTAAGACAGGGGCGGGGATGAACACTGAAGCTTTCTTT.

This clonotype appeared many times. V and J are TRBV6-1 and TRBJ2-1, with D tentatively TRBD1 (5 bases). CDR3 length: 17 residues. V was shortened by 1 base and J by 4 bases, with 17 bases between the two germline ends. CDR1 is MNHNS and CDR2 is SASEGT in the germline V gene. CDR3 coding DNA: TGTGCCAGCAGTGAAGGTGGTAAGGGGTACCCTTACAATGAGCAGTTCTTC. Translation: CASSEGGKGYPYNEQFF.

This clonotype came up a few times. The chain uses TRBV10-1 and TRBJ2-2; possibly TRBD1 or TRBD2 for D (5 bases each). The CDR3 spans 14 residues. Trimming took 5 bases from V and 3 from J, leaving 10 bases between them. Germline V lookup: CDR1 WNHNN, CDR2 SYGVQD (reference sequence). CDR3 in DNA: TGCGCCAGCAGTCCTCTGGGGGACACCGGGGAGCTGTTTTTT. It specifies CASSPLGDTGELFF.

In its sample, this clonotype was seen a few times. The V and J genes are TRBV20-1 and TRBJ2-1; D ambiguous. The V end was cut by 6 bases, the J end by 6 bases, with 15 bases between. This CDR3 comprises 13 residues. Per the germline V gene, CDR1 is DFQATT and CDR2 is SNEGSKA (reference sequence). The DNA for the CDR3 is TGCAGTGCCCAGTCTAGGGCCCTCAATGAGCAGTTCTTC. Protein: CSAQSRALNEQFF.

This clonotype was seen a handful of times. In DNA form, the CDR3 reads TGTGCCAGCAGCTTAGCAGCGGGGGGGCCTTGGGAGCAGTACTTC. Its protein product is CASSLAAGGPWEQYF. The chain uses TRBV11-2 and TRBJ2-7; TRBD2 matches at 10 bases. Germline V lookup: CDR1 SGHAT, CDR2 FQNNGV. V shed 1 base and J 7 bases; nucleotides not matched to a gene: 7. This CDR3 is built from 15 residues.

V and J are TRBV6-1 and TRBJ2-4; weak D call: TRBD2 (7 bases). The CDR3 has 14 amino acids. CDR1 is MNHNS and CDR2 is SASEGT in the germline V gene. For the CDR3, the DNA is TGTGCGAGGAGCGGGGCGGGGGACAATGAGACTCAGTACTTC. Its translation: CARSGAGDNETQYF.

Of note for this clonotype: This may be a read error, as it is one base from a much larger clone. In DNA form, the CDR3 reads TGCACCAGCAGCCAAGGACTAGCGGGAGCCCTCCGGGTCGAGCAGTACTTC. Its protein product is CTSSQGLAGALRVEQYF. The chain carries TRBV4-1 and TRBJ2-5, with TRBD2 identical over 13 bases. The J call may be faulty, since TRBJ2-7 better matches the DNA end. The CDR3 has 17 amino acids. Germline assignment: CDR1 MGHRA and CDR2 YSYEKL.